Following are 5 T cell receptor beta chains from one sample sequenced in a study of T-cell reconstitution after alpha-beta-depleted transplantation in children. Unique molecular identifiers tagged the TCRbeta library. MiXCR was run by TCRdb on the PCR reads, yielding one entry per CDR3 protein. The sample holds about 580,000 distinct CDR3 sequences, under 30% seen once. Sequencing used PBMCs, mostly from graft donor cells, obtained 360 days after TCRalphabeta/CD19-depleted stem cell transplant. The receptors stem from a boy under two years old who had a stem cell transplant for acute myeloid leukemia, so the T cells may come from the graft donor.

The chain joins TRBV7-9 to TRBJ2-5; D is possibly TRBD2 (6 bases). CDR3 length: 16 residues. Trimming took off 5 bases at V and 0 bases at J, with 16 bases between the two ends. Germline values: CDR1 SEHNR, CDR2 FQNEAQ (reference sequence). CDR3 in DNA: TGTGCCAGCAGCCCTCCCCACCGGGAGTACCAAGAGACCCAGTACTTC. Protein: CASSPPHREYQETQYF.

This clonotype was observed many times. This chain joins TRBV20-1 and TRBJ1-2, with TRBD1 as a possible D gene (6 bases). The CDR3 runs to 13 residues. The germline CDR1 and CDR2 sequences are DFQATT and SNEGSKA (reference sequence). V was pared by 3 bases and J by 0 bases, with 8 bases between. The chain's CDR3 is CSASQGSNYGYTF. CDR3 in DNA: TGCAGTGCTAGTCAGGGGTCTAACTATGGCTACACCTTC.

The gene calls are TRBV5-1 and TRBJ2-7; D possibly corresponds to TRBD1 (6 bases). The CDR3 contains 14 residues. Per the germline V gene, CDR1 is SGHRS and CDR2 is YFSETQ. With 4 bases removed from V and 4 bases from J, the gap between germline ends came to 15 bases. This CDR3 is CASSGPTGPYEQYF. In DNA form, the CDR3 reads TGCGCCAGCAGCGGGCCGACAGGCCCTTACGAGCAGTACTTC.

This clonotype was detected ten times or more. The chain joins TRBV7-9 to TRBJ1-5; weak D call: TRBD1 (5 bases). CDR3 length: 17 residues. Germline CDR1 is SEHNR and CDR2 is FQNEAQ (reference sequence). V was trimmed by 3 bases and J by 0 bases, leaving 15 bases between them. The CDR3 sequence is CASSLATDIVSNQPQHF. CDR3 nucleotide sequence: TGTGCCAGCAGCTTGGCTACGGACATTGTTAGCAATCAGCCCCAGCATTTT. The complete variable domain, with remaining parts taken from reference TRBV7-9 and TRBJ1-5, reads DTGVSQNPRHKITKRGQNVTFRCDPISEHNRLYWYRQTLGQGPEFLTYFQNEAQLEKSRLLSDRFSAERPKGSFSTLEIQRTEQGDSAMYLCASSLATDIVSNQPQHFGDGTRLSIL.

This clonotype was observed a handful of times. CDR3: CASSLSPGRGNTEAFF. CDR3 sequence (DNA): TGTGCCAGCAGTTTATCGCCAGGGAGGGGGAACACTGAAGCTTTCTTT. This chain uses TRBV27 with TRBJ1-1, with TRBD1 as a possible D gene (5 bases). The CDR3 is made up of 16 amino acids. The germline V gene has CDR1 MNHEY and CDR2 SMNVEV (reference sequence). The V end was cut by 0 bases, the J end by 1 base, with 12 bases between.